The present T cell receptor (beta chain) was sequenced within a study of post-analysis software for immune sequencing data. Study in general: The cohort encompassed relapsing-remitting, secondary progressive and progressive-relapsing multiple sclerosis disease courses.

Germline V CDR1 and CDR2: SEHNR, FQNEAQ (reference sequence). This CDR3 contains 15 residues. V trimming: 5 bases; J trimming: 4 bases; junction bases outside the gene matches: 10. As regards this clonotype: What it binds is not known.

Included in the TCR beta cDNA libraries were unique molecular identifiers. TCRdb re-called the PCR reads through MiXCR, storing one row per CDR3 protein. The sample comprises approximately 180,000 distinct CDR3 sequences, approximately 30% of which are singletons, and approximately 1.5% rests with the top ten. Regarding the study as a whole: For normalized Chao1 diversity, multiple sclerosis patients scored significantly lower than controls did. Elevated frequency relative to controls characterized roughly 5 TRBV segments in patients, TRBV5-6, TRBV5-1 and TRBV20-1 among them.

Sequencing was done on a sample of blood. The sequence was collected from a girl aged 5-17 years with multiple sclerosis. The rearrangement uses TRBV7-9 and TRBJ1-1, with 7 bases matching TRBD1. CDR3 sequence (DNA): TGTGCCAGCAGCCAAACTAGACAGGGAGGCACTGAAGCTTTCTTT. Protein product: CASSQTRQGGTEAFF. The full variable domain, in which reference TRBV7-9 and TRBJ1-1 provide the parts outside the CDR3, is DTGVSQNPRHKITKRGQNVTFRCDPISEHNRLYWYRQTLGQGPEFLTYFQNEAQLEKSRLLSDRFSAERPKGSFSTLEIQRTEQGDSAMYLCASSQTRQGGTEAFFGQGTRLTVV.